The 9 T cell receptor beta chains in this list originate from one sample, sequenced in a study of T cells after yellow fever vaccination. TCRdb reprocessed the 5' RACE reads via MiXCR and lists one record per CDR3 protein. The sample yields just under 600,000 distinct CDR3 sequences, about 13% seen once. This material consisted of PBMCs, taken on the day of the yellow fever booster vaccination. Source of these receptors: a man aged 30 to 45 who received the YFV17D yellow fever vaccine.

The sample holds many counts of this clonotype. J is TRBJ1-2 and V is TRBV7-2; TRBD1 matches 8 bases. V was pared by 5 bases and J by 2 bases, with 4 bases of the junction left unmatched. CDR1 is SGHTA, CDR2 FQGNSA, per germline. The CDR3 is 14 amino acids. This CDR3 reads CASSARQGNYGYTF. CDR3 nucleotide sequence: TGTGCCAGCAGCGCCAGACAGGGGAACTATGGCTACACCTTC.

CDR3 coding DNA: TGCAGCGCCTCCAGAAGCCTACAAGAGACCCAGTACTTC. Translation: CSASRSLQETQYF. The chain carries TRBV29-1 and TRBJ2-5; D gene ambiguous. Germline CDR1 SQVTM, CDR2 ANQGSEA. The ends were cut back, 7 bases at V and 2 bases at J, with 14 bases in the middle. CDR3 length equals 13 residues.

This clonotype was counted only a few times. Here the CDR3 DNA reads TGTGCCAGCAGTCCTCGGACTTCTACCAATGAGCAGTTCTTC. Protein product: CASSPRTSTNEQFF. The chain is built from TRBV6-1 and TRBJ2-1, with D maybe TRBD2 (5 bases). Germline V CDR1 and CDR2: MNHNS, SASEGT. The CDR3 runs to 14 residues. V shed 5 bases and J shed 6 bases, with 14 bases lying between them.

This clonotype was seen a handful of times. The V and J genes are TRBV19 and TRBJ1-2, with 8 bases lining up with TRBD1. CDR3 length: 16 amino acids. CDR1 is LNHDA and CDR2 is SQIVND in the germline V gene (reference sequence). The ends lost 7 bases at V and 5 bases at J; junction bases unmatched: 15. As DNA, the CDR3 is TGTGCCAGTAATCCGGCTGACCCGGGACAGGCATATGGCTACACCTTC. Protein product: CASNPADPGQAYGYTF. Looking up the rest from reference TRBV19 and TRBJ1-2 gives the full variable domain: DGGITQSPKYLFRKEGQNVTLSCEQNLNHDAMYWYRQDPGQGLRLIYYSQIVNDFQKGDIAEGYSVSREKKESFPLTVTSAQKNPTAFYLCASNPADPGQAYGYTFGSGTRLTVV.

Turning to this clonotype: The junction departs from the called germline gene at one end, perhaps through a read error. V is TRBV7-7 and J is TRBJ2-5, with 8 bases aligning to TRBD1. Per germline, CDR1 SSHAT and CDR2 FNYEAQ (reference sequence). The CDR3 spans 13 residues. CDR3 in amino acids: CASSPRGHETQYF. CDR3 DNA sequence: TGTGCTAGCAGCCCCAGGGGGCACGAGACCCAGTACTTC. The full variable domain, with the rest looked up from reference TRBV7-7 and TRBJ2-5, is GAGVSQSPRYKVTKRGQDVTLRCDPISSHATLYWYQQALGQGPEFLTYFNYEAQPDKSGLPSDRFSAERPEGSISTLTIQRTEQRDSAMYRCASSPRGHETQYFGPGTRLLVL.

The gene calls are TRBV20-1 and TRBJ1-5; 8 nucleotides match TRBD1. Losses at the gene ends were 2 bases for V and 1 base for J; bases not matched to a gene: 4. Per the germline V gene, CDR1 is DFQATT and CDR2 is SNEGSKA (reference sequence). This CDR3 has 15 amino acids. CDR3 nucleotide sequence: TGCAGTGCTAGAAGGACAGGGATCAGCAATCAGCCCCAGCATTTT. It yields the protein CSARRTGISNQPQHF.

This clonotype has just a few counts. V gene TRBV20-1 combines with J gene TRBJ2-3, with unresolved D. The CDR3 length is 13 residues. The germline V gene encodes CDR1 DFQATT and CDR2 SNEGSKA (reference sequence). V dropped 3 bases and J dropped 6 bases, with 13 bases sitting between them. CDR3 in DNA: TGCAGTGCTAGCGACCAAGTGGCGGATACGCAGTATTTT. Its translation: CSASDQVADTQYF.

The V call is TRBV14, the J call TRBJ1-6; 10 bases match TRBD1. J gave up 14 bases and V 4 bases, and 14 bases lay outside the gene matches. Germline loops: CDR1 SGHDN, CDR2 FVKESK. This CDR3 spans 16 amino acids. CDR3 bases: TGTGCCAGCAGCCTTGAAATCAACCCGGGACAGGGGTCCCTCCACTTT. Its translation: CASSLEINPGQGSLHF. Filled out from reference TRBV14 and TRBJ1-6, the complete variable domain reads EAGVTQFPSHSVIEKGQTVTLRCDPISGHDNLYWYRRVMGKEIKFLLHFVKESKQDESGMPNNRFLAERTGGTYSTLKVQPAELEDSGVYFCASSLEINPGQGSLHFGNGTRLTVT.

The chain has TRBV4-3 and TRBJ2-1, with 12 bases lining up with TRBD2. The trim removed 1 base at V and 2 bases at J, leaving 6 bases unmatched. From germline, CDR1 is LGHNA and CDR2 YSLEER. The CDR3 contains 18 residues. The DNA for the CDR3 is TGCGCCAGCAGCCAAGCGTATTGGACTAGCGGGGCCTACAATGAGCAGTTCTTC. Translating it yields CASSQAYWTSGAYNEQFF.